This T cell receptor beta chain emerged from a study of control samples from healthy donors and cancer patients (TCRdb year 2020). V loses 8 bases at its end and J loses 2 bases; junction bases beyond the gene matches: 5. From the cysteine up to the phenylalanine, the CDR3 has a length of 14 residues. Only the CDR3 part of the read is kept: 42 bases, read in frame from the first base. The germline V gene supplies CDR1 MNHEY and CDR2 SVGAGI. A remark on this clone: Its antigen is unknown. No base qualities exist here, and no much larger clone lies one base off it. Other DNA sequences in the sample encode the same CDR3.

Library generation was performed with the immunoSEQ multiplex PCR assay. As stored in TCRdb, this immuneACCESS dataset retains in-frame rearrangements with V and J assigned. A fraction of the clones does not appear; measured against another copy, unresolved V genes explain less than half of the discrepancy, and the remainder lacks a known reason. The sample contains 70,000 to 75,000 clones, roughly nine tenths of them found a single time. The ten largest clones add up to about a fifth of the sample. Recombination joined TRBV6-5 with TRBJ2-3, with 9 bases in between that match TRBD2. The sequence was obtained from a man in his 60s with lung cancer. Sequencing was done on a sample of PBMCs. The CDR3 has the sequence CASGRGGATDTQYF. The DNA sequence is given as TGTGCCAGCGGGCGGGGGGGGGCCACAGATACGCAGTATTTT.